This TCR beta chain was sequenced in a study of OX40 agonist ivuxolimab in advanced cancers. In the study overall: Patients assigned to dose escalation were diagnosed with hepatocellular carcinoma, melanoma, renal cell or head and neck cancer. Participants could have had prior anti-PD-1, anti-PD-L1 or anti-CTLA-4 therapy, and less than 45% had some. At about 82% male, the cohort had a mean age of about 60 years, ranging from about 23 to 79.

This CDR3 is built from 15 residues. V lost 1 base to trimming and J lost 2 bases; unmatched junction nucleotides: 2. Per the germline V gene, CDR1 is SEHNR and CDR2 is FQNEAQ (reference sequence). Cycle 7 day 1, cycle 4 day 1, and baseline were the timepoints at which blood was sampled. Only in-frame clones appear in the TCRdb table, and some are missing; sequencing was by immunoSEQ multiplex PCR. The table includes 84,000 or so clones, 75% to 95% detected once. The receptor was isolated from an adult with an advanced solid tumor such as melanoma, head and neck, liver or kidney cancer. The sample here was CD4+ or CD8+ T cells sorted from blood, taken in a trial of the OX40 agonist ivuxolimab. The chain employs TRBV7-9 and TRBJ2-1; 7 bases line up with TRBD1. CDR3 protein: CASSLVQGAYNEQFF. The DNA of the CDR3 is TGTGCCAGCAGCTTAGTCCAGGGGGCCTACAATGAGCAGTTCTTC.